This TCR beta chain was documented in a study of human T cells and chemical hapten exposure. In this sample, this clonotype turned up a few times. The V gene's germline CDR1 is SGHVS and CDR2 FQNEAQ. Trimming took 5 bases from V and 3 from J, leaving 13 bases between them. The CDR3 loop spans 15 amino acids. Indicated time point: pre-sensitization, week 0. Treatment meaning: therapeutic diphenylcyclopropenone sensitization with weekly scalp DPC. It was unfractionated whole blood from which total RNA was extracted. TCRdb reanalysed the RACE reads using MiXCR and keeps one entry per CDR3 protein. The sample holds tens of thousands of distinct CDR3 sequences; approximately 10% are singletons and the top ten take roughly 27%.

This clonotype was sampled from a man aged 45-65 years with alopecia areata. Some clones in this sample may be carry-over from other donors' samples. Sequencing was performed on whole blood, taken in connection with sensitization to the hapten diphenylcyclopropenone (DPC). This chain connects TRBV7-8 to TRBJ1-4; D gene unclear. The CDR3 loop reads CASSPLRFSNEKLFF. CDR3 DNA sequence: TGTGCCAGCAGCCCCTTGAGATTCTCTAATGAAAAACTGTTTTTT.